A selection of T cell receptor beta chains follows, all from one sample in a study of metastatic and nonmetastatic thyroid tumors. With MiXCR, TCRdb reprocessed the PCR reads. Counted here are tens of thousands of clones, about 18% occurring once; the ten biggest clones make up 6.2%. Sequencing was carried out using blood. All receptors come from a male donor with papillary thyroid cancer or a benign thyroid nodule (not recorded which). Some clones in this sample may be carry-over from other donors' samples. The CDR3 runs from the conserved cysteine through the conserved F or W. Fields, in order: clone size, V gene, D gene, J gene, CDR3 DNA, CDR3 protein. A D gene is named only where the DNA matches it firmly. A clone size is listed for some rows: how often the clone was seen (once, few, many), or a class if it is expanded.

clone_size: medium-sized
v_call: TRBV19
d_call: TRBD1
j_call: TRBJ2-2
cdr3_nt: TGTGCCAGTAGACCGACAGGGTGGAACACCGGGGAGCTGTTTTTT
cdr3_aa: CASRPTGWNTGELFF

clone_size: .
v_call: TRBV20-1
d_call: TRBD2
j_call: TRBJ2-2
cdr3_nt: TGCAGTGCTACGACTAGCCTTACGGGTGAGCTGTTTTTT
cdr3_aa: CSATTSLTGELFF

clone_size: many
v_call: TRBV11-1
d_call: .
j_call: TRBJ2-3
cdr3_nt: TGTGCCAGCAGCTATTGGTCAGGGCGATACACAGATACGCAGTATTTT
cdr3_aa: CASSYWSGRYTDTQYF

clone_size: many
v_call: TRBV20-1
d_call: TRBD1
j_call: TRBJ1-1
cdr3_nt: TGCAGTGCTAGAGATGGGACAGCCGACACTGAAGCTTTCTTT
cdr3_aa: CSARDGTADTEAFF

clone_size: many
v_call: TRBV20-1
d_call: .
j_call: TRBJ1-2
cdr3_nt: TGCAGTGCTAGAGATCCAACCGCCCGACTCGTGGAGGGCTACACCTTC
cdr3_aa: CSARDPTARLVEGYTF

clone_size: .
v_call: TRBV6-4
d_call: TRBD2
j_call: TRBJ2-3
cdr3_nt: TGTGCCAGCAGTACCCCGGCGGGGGGGGAGAGAACAGATACGCAGTATTTT
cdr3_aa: CASSTPAGGERTDTQYF

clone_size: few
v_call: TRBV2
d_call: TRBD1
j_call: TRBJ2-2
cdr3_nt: TGTGCCAGCAGTTTCGACAGGGGCACCGGGGAGCTGTTTTTT
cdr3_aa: CASSFDRGTGELFF

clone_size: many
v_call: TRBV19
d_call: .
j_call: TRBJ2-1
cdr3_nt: TGTGCCAGTAAGGGGGCCTACAATGAGCAGTTCTTC
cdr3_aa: CASKGAYNEQFF

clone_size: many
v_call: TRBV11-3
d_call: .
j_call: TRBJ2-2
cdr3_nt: TGTGCCAGCAGCTTATGGGGTTTTGGGGACACCGGGGAGCTGTTTTTT
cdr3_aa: CASSLWGFGDTGELFF

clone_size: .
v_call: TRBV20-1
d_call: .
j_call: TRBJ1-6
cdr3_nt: TGCAGTGCTTATCTGACAGGCGACAATTCACCCCTCCACTTT
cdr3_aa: CSAYLTGDNSPLHF

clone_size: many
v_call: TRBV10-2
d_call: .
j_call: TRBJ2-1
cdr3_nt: TGCGCCAATCCGGGGCCACCCCATTTATTATCTGAGCAGTTCTTC
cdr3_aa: CANPGPPHLLSEQFF

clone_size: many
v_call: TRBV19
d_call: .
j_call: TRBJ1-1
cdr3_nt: TGTGCCAGTACCTCCGGAGGTAGGACTGAAGCTTTCTTT
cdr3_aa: CASTSGGRTEAFF

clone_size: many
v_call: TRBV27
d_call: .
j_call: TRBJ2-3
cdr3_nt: TGTGCCAGCAGTTTATCGGACATAGGGAGGTCAGATACGCAGTATTTT
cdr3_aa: CASSLSDIGRSDTQYF

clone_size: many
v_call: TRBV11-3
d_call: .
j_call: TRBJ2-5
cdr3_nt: TGTGCCAGCAGCCCAGGAAGCAGGGCGTGGGAGACCCAGTACTTC
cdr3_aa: CASSPGSRAWETQYF

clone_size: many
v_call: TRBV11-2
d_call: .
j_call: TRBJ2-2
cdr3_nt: TGTGCCAGCAGTTCCCTAGCGAACACCGGGGAGCTGTTTTTT
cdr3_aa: CASSSLANTGELFF

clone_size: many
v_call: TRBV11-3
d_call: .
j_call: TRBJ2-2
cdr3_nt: TGTGCCAGCAGCTTAGATTTTGGCGCCGGGGAGCTGTTTTTT
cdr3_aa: CASSLDFGAGELFF

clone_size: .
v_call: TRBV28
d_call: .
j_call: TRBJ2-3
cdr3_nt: TGTGCCAGCAGTTTAACAGGGTCTACTAGCACAGATACGCAGTATTTT
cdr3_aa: CASSLTGSTSTDTQYF

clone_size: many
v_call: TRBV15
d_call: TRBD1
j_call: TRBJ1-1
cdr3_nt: TGTGCCACCAGCAACCGGGACAGTACCCGAATGAACACTGAAGCTTTCTTT
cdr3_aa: CATSNRDSTRMNTEAFF

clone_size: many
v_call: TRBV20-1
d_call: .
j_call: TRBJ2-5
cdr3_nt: TGCAGTGTCAGAGGGGGGACCGAGGTACAAGAGACCCAGTACTTC
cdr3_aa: CSVRGGTEVQETQYF

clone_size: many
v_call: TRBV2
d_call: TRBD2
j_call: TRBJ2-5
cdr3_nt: TGTGCCAGCAGTGAGGGTAGCGGGGGTTGGGAGACCCAGTACTTC
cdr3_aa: CASSEGSGGWETQYF

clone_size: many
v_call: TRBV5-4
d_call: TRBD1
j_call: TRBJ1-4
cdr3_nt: TGTGCCAGCAGCGCCGGCGGAGGGCAGGGGGCGCGGGTTGGAGAAAAACTGTTTTTT
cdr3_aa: CASSAGGGQGARVGEKLFF

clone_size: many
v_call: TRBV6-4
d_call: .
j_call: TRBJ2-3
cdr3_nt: TGTGCCAGCAGTGGGACAGGCACAGATACGCAGTATTTT
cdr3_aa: CASSGTGTDTQYF

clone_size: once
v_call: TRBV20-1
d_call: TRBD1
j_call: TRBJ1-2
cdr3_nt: TGCAGTGCTAGAGAAAGGGACAGGGATATTGGCTACACCTTC
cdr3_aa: CSARERDRDIGYTF

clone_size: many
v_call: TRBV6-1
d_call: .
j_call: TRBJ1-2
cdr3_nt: TGTGCCAGCGCCAGCAGGGTCTATGGCTACACCTTC
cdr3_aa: CASASRVYGYTF

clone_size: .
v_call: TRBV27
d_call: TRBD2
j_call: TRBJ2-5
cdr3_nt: TGTGCCAGCAGTTCGGGGGGTGGCGAGACCCAGTACTTC
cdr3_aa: CASSSGGGETQYF

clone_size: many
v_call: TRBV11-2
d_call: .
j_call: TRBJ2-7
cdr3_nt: TGTGCCAGCAGCTTAGCCGGGATCTACTACGAGCAGTACTTC
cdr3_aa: CASSLAGIYYEQYF

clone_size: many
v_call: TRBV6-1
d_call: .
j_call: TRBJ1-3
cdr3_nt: TGTGCCAGCAGCAAAGCGACCCTTTCTGGAAACACCATATATTTT
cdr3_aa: CASSKATLSGNTIYF

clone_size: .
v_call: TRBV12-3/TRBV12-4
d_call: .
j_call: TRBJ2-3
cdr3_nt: TGTGCCAGCAGTTTAAACCCCGATACCCAGTATTTT
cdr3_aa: CASSLNPDTQYF

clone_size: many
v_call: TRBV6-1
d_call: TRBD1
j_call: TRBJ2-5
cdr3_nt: TGTGCCAGCAGTGAAGTTGTAGGGACAGCCCAAGAGACCCAGTACTTC
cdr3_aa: CASSEVVGTAQETQYF

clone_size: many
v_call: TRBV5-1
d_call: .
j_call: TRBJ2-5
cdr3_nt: TGCGCCAGCAGACAAAACCAAGAGACCCAGTACTTC
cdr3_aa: CASRQNQETQYF

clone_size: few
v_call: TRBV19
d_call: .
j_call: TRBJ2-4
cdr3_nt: TGTGCCAGTTCGGACGGGGGTGCAAAAAACATTAAGTACTTC
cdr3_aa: CASSDGGAKNIKYF

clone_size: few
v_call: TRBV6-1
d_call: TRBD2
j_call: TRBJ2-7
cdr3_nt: TGTGCCAGCGTCGGCGGGGGTGGCAGCTCCTACGAGCAGTACTTC
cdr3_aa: CASVGGGGSSYEQYF

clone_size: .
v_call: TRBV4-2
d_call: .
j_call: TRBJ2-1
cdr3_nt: TGTGCCAGCAGCCAAAGAGCGGGTGGGAGGAATGAGCAGTTCTTC
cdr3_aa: CASSQRAGGRNEQFF

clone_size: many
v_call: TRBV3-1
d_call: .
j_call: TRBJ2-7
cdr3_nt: TGTGCCAGCAGCCAAGACAGACGGTTCACGGACGAGCAGTACTTC
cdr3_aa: CASSQDRRFTDEQYF

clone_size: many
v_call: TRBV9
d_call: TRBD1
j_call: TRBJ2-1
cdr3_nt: TGTGCCAGCAGCACAGGGACAGTTTATGAGCAGTTCTTC
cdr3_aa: CASSTGTVYEQFF

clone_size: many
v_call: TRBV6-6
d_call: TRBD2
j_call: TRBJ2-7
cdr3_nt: TGTGCCAGCAGTTACAGCGGGGGACTAGCGGTCCGGTACGAGCAGTACTTC
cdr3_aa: CASSYSGGLAVRYEQYF

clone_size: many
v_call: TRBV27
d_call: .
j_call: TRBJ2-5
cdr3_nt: TGTGCCAGCAGTTTAACGTGGACGGGGGAGACCCAGTACTTC
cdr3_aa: CASSLTWTGETQYF

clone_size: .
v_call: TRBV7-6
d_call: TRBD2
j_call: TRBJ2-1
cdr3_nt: TGTGCCAGCAGCTTTAGCGGGAGACCGAGCTCCTACAATGAGCAGTTCTTC
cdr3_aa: CASSFSGRPSSYNEQFF

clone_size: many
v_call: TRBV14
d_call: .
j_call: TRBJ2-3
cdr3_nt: TGTGCCAGCAGCCAAGATCTTCAGGGGTTAGATACGCAGTATTTT
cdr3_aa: CASSQDLQGLDTQYF

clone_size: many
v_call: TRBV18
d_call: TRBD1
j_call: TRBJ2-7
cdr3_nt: TGTGCCAGCTCACCAAATGGACAGGGGGGCTCCTACGAGCAGTACTTC
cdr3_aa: CASSPNGQGGSYEQYF

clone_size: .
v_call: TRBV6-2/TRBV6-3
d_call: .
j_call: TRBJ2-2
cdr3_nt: TGTGCCAGCAGGGACAACAGTGATACCGGGGATCTGTTTTTT
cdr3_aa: CASRDNSDTGDLFF

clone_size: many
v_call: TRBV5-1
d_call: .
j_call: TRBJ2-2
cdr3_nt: TGCGCCAGCAGCTTGGGGACAGCGAACACCGGGGAGCTGTTTTTT
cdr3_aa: CASSLGTANTGELFF

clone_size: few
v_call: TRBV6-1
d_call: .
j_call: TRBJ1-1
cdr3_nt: TGTGCCATCGGGTGGAACACTGAAGCTTTCTTT
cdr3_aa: CAIGWNTEAFF

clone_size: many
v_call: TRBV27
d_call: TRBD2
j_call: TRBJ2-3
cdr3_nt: TGTGCCAGCAGTTTTGGACTAGCGGGGGGATACACAGATACGCAGTATTTT
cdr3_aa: CASSFGLAGGYTDTQYF

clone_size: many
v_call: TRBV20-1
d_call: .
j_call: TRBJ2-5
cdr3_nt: TGCAGTGCTAGTTTGGGGGGCGTAAATACGGAGACCCAGTACTTC
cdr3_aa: CSASLGGVNTETQYF

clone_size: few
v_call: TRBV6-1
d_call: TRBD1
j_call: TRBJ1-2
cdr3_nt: TGTGCCAGCAACCTTATTCCCGGGACAGGGGAGTGCTACACCTTC
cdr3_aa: CASNLIPGTGECYTF

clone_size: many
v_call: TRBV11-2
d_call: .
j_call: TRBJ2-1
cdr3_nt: TGTGCCAGCAGCACACGCCAGGGAATATCCTACAATGAGCAGTTCTTC
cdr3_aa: CASSTRQGISYNEQFF

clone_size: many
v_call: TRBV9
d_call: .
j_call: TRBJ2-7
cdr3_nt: TGTGCCAGCCGTAACAGGACTAATTACGAGCAGTACTTC
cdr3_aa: CASRNRTNYEQYF

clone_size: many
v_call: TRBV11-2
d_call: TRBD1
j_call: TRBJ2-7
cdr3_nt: TGTGCCAGCAGCTTCGCCCGGGACAGCTACGAGCAGTACTTC
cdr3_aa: CASSFARDSYEQYF

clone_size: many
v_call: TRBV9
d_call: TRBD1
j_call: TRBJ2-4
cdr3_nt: TGTGCCAGCAGCGCCCGCCGGGGATGCAGGGGGCACATTCAGTACTTC
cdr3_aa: CASSARRGCRGHIQYF

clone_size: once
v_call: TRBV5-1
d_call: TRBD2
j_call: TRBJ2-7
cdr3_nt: TGCGCCAGCAGCTGGCTAGCGGATTACGAGCAGTACTTC
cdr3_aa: CASSWLADYEQYF

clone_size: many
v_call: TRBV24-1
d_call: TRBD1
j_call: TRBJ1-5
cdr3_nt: TGTGCCACCAGTGTCTGGCGACAGGGTGATCAGCCCCAGCATTTT
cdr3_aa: CATSVWRQGDQPQHF

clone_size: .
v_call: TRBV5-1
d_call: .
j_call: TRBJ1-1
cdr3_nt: TGCGCCAGCAGCCTCGGGACATCGCCAAATGAAGCTTTCTTT
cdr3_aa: CASSLGTSPNEAFF

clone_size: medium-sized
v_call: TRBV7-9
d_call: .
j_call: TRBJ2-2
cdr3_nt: TGTGCCAGCAGCTTCGGTTTTGGAGGTTCCACCGGGGAGCTGTTTTTT
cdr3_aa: CASSFGFGGSTGELFF

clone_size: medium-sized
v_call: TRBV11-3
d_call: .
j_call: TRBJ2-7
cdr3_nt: TGTGCCAGCAGCTTAGGCAGGGGGGCTTACGAGCAGTACTTC
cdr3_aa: CASSLGRGAYEQYF

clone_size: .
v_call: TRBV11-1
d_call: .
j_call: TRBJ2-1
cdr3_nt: TGTGCCAGCAGCTTAGAGGCGGTTAGCTCCTACAATGAGCAGTTCTTC
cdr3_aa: CASSLEAVSSYNEQFF

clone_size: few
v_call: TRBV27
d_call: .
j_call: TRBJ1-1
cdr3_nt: TGTGCCAGCAGTTTGACTGATTACACTGAAGCTTTCTTT
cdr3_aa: CASSLTDYTEAFF

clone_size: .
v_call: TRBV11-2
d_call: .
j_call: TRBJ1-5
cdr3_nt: TGTGCCAGCAGCTTATCCGGGCAGGGGAATCAGCCCCAGCATTTT
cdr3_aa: CASSLSGQGNQPQHF

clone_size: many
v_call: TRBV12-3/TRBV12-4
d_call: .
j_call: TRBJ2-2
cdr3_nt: TGTGCCAGCAGCCCCCTCGGGGCGAACACCGGGGAGCTGTTTTTT
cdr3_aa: CASSPLGANTGELFF

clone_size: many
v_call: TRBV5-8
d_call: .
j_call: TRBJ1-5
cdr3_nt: TGTGCCAGCAGCCCCCGAAGGGGTGGCAATCAGCCCCAGCATTTT
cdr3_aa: CASSPRRGGNQPQHF